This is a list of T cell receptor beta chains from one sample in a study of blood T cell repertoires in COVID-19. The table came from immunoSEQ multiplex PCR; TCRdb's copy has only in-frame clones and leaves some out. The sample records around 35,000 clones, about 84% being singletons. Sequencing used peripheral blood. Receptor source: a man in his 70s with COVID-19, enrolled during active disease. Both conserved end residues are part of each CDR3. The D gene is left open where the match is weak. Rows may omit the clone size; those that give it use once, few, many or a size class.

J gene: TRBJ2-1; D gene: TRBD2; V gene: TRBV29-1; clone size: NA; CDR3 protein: CSGEGNEQFF; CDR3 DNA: TGCAGCGGGGAGGGGAATGAGCAGTTCTTC
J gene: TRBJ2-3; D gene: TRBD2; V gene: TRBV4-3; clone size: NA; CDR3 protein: CASSQGTSGRADTQYF; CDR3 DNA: TGCGCCAGCAGCCAGGGGACTAGCGGGAGGGCAGATACGCAGTATTTT
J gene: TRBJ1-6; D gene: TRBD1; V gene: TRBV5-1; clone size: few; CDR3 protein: CASSTGQVLNSPLHF; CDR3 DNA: TGCGCCAGCAGCACAGGACAGGTTCTGAATTCACCCCTCCACTTT
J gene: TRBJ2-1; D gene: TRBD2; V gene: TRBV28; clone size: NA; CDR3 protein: CASINLPYLAGRDNEQFF; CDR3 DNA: TGTGCCAGCATCAATTTACCCTATCTAGCGGGAAGGGACAATGAGCAGTTCTTC
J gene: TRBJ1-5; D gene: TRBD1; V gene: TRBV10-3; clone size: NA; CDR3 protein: CAISGTGNQPQHF; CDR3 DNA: TGTGCCATCAGCGGGACAGGGAATCAGCCCCAGCATTTT
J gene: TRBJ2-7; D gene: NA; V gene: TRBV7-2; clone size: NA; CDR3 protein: CASSPTAGHSYEQYF; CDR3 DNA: TGTGCCAGCAGCCCCACCGCTGGCCACTCCTACGAGCAGTACTTC
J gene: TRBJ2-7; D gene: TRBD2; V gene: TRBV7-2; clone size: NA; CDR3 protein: CASSSAGVYYEQYF; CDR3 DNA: TGTGCCAGCAGCTCAGCGGGAGTTTACTACGAGCAGTACTTC
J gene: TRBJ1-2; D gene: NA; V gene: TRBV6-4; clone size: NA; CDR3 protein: CASSGTVRSMNKLNYGYTF; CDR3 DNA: TGTGCCAGCAGTGGCACGGTTCGTAGCATGAACAAACTAAACTATGGCTACACCTTC
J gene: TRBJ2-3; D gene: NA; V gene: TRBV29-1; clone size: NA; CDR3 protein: CSVEAAPREVVDTQYF; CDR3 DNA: TGCAGCGTTGAAGCGGCTCCCCGGGAAGTGGTCGATACGCAGTATTTT
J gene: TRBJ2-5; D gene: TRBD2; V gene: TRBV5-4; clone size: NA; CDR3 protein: CASSPGGTETQYF; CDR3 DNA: TGTGCCAGCAGCCCGGGGGGAACGGAGACCCAGTACTTC
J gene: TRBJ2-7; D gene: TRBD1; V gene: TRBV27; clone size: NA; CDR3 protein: CASSWTGGPYEQYF; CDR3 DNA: TGTGCCAGCAGTTGGACAGGGGGCCCCTACGAGCAGTACTTC
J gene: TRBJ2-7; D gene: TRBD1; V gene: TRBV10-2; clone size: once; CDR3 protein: CASMTGSYEQYF; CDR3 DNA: TGCGCCAGTATGACAGGGTCCTACGAGCAGTACTTC
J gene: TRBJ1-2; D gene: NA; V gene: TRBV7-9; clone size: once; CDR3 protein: CASSKSYGYTF; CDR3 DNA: TGTGCCAGCAGCAAGAGCTATGGCTACACCTTC
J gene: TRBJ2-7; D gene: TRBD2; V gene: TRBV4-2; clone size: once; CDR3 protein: CASSQGAGGAGSGSVYEQYF; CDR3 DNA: TGTGCCAGCAGCCAAGGGGCGGGGGGCGCAGGTAGCGGGAGTGTTTACGAGCAGTACTTC
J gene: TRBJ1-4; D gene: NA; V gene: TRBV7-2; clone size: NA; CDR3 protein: CASSLAPATNEKLFF; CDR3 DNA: TGTGCCAGCAGCTTAGCCCCTGCAACTAATGAAAAACTGTTTTTT
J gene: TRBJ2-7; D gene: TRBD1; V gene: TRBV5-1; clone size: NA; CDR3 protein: CASSLGTGPAYEQYF; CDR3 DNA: TGCGCCAGCAGCTTGGGGACAGGGCCAGCCTACGAGCAGTACTTC
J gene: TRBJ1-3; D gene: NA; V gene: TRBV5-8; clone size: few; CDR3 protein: CASTIISTGGNTIYF; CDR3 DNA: TGTGCCAGCACCATAATATCTACGGGTGGAAACACCATATATTTT
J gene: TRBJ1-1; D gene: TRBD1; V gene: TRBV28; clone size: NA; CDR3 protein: CASRQGGTEAFF; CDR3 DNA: TGTGCCAGCAGACAGGGGGGCACTGAAGCTTTCTTT
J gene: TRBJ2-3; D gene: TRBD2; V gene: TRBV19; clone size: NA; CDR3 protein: CASSTNRLVFGTSATDTQYF; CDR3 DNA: TGTGCCAGTAGTACCAACCGCTTGGTGTTCGGGACTAGCGCCACAGATACGCAGTATTTT
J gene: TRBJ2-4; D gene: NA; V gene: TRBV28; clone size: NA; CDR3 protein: CASCRGIAKNIQYF; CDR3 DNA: TGTGCCAGCTGCCGCGGGATAGCCAAAAACATTCAGTACTTC
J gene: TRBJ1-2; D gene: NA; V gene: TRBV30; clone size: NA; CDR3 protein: CAWSGFNSYGYTF; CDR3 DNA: TGTGCCTGGAGTGGCTTCAACAGCTATGGCTACACCTTC
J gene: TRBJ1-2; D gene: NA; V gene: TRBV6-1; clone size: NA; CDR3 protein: CASSEGRGRYNYGYTF; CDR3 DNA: TGTGCCAGCAGTGAAGGTCGGGGTAGATATAACTATGGCTACACCTTC
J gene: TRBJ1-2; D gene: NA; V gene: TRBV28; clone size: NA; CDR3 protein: CASSLSGTRNYGYTF; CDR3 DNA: TGTGCCAGCAGTCTGTCGGGGACAAGAAACTATGGCTACACCTTC
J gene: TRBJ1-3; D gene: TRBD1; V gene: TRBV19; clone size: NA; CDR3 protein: CASSIGTQGRNTIYF; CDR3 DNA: TGTGCCAGTAGTATCGGTACACAGGGGAGAAACACCATATATTTT
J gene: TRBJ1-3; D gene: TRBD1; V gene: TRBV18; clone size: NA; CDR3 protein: CASSPKTGQGTGNTIYF; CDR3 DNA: TGTGCCAGCTCACCTAAGACGGGACAGGGGACTGGAAACACCATATATTTT
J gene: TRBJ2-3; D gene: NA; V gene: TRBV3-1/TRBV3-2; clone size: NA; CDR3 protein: CASGRAGTDTQYF; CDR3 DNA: TGTGCCAGCGGGCGGGCAGGCACAGATACGCAGTATTTT
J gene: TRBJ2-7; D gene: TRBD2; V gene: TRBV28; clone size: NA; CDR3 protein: CASSLAGDPSYEQYF; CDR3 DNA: TGTGCCAGCAGTTTAGCGGGAGACCCCTCCTACGAGCAGTACTTC
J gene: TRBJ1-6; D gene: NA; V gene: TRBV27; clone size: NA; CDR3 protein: CASGATRTAYNSPLHF; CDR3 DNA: TGTGCCAGCGGCGCCACCCGGACAGCCTATAATTCACCCCTCCACTTT
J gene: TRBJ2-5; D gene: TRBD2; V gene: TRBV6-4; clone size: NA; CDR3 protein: CAGAGTSGSRETQYF; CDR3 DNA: TGTGCCGGGGCCGGGACTAGCGGGAGTAGGGAGACCCAGTACTTC
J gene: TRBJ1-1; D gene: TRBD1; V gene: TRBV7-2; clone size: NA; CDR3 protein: CASIGQGNTEAFF; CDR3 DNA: TGTGCCAGCATCGGACAGGGGAACACTGAAGCTTTCTTT
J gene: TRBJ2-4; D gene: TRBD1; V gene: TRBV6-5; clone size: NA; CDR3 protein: CASSRQGYKNIQYF; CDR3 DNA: TGTGCCAGCAGCCGACAGGGATACAAAAACATTCAGTACTTC
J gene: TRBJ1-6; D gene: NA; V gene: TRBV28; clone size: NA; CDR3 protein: CASSPLYNSPLHF; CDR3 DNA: TGTGCCAGCAGTCCACTGTATAATTCACCCCTCCACTTT
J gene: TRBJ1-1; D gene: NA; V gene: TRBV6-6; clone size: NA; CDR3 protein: CASSYPSGQKEAFF; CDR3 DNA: TGTGCCAGCAGTTACCCCTCTGGTCAGAAGGAAGCTTTCTTT
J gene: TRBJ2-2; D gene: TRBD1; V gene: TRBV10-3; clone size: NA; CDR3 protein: CAISDRDFGELFF; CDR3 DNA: TGTGCCATCAGCGACAGGGATTTCGGGGAGCTGTTTTTT
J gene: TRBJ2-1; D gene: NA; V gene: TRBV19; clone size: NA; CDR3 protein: CASRNFNEQFF; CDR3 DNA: TGTGCCAGTAGAAACTTCAATGAGCAGTTCTTC
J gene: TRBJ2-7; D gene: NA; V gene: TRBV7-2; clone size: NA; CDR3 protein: CASSSQIGGAPEQYF; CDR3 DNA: TGTGCCAGCAGCTCCCAGATTGGGGGGGCCCCCGAGCAGTACTTC
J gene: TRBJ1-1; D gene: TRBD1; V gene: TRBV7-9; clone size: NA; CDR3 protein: CASTPGGPDIEAFF; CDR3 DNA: TGTGCCAGCACTCCAGGGGGCCCAGATATTGAAGCTTTCTTT
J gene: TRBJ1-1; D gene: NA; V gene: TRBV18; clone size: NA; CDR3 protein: CASSPLSSRDTEAFF; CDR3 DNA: TGTGCCAGCTCACCACTGAGTAGCCGGGACACTGAAGCTTTCTTT
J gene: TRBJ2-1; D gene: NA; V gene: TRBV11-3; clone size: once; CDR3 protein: CASSSYADYNEQFF; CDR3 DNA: TGTGCCAGCAGCTCATACGCGGATTACAATGAGCAGTTCTTC
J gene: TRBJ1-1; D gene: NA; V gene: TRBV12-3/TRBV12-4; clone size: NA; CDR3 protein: CASSLGTKSEAFF; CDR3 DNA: TGTGCCAGCAGTTTGGGGACAAAATCTGAAGCTTTCTTT
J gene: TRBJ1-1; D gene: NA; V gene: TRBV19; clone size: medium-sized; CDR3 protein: CASSLPRRGSEAFF; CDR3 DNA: TGTGCCAGTAGCCTCCCCCGTCGGGGATCGGAAGCTTTCTTT
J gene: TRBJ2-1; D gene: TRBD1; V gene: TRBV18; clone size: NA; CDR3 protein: CASSPLGQGVPNEQFF; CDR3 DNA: TGTGCCAGCTCACCCCTGGGACAGGGGGTGCCCAATGAGCAGTTCTTC
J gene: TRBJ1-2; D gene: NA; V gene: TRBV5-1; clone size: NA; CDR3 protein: CASSLEGEYGYTF; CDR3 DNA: TGCGCCAGCAGCTTGGAAGGAGAGTATGGCTACACCTTC
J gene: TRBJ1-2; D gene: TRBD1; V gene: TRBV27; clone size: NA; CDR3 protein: CASSLRGQGGYTF; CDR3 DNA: TGTGCCAGCAGTCTAAGAGGACAGGGGGGCTACACCTTC
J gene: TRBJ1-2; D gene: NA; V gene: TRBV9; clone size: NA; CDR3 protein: CASSVAPTATVNYGYTF; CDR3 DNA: TGTGCCAGCAGCGTAGCTCCGACAGCAACAGTTAACTATGGCTACACCTTC
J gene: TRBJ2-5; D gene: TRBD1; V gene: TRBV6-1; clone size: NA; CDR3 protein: CASSGATGQAGETQYF; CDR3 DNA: TGTGCCAGCAGTGGCGCAACGGGACAGGCCGGGGAGACCCAGTACTTC
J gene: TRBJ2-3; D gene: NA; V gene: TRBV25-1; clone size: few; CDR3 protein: CASSEAQGGTDTQYF; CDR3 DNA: TGTGCCAGCAGTGAAGCCCAGGGTGGGACAGATACGCAGTATTTT
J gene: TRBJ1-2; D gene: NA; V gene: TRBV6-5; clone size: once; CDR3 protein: CASSQPPRNVAGYTF; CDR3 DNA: TGTGCCAGCAGTCAACCGCCGCGGAACGTGGCTGGCTACACCTTC
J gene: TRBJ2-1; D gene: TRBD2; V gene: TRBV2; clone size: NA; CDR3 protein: CASRTSELHNEQFF; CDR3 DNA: TGTGCCAGCAGGACTAGCGAGTTACACAATGAGCAGTTCTTC
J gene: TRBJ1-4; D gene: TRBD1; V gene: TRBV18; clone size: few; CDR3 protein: CASSPGQGRGEKLFF; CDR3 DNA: TGTGCCAGCTCTCCTGGACAGGGACGAGGCGAAAAACTGTTTTTT
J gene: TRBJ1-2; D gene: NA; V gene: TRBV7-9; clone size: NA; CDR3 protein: CASSLGRNYGYTF; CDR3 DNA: TGTGCCAGCAGCTTGGGCAGGAACTATGGCTACACCTTC
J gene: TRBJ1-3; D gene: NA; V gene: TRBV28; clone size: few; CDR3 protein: CASRDTGNTIYF; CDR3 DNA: TGTGCCAGCAGGGACACTGGAAACACCATATATTTT
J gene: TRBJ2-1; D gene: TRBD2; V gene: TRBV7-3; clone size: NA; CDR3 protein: CASSPTSGSYNEQFF; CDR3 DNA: TGTGCCAGCAGCCCAACTAGCGGCTCCTACAATGAGCAGTTCTTC
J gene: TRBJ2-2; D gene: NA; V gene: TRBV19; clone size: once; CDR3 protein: CASSFRGTGELFF; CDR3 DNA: TGTGCCAGTAGCTTCAGGGGAACCGGGGAGCTGTTTTTT
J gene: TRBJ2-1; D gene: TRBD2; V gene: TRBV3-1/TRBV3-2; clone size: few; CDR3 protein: CASSLGTSHSYNEQFF; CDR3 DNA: TGTGCCAGCAGCCTAGGGACTAGCCACTCCTACAATGAGCAGTTCTTC